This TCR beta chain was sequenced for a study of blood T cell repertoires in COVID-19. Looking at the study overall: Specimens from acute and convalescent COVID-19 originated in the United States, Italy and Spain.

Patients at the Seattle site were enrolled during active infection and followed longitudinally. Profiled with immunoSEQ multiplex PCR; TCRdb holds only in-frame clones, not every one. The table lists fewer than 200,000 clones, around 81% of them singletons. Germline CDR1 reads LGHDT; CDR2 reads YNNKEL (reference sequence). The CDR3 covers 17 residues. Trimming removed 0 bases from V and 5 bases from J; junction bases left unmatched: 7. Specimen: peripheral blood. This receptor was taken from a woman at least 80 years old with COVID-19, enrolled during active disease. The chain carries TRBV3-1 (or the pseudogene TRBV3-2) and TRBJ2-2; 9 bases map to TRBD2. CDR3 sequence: CASSQDWSGGITGELFF. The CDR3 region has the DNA TGTGCCAGCAGCCAAGATTGGAGCGGGGGGATTACCGGGGAGCTGTTTTTT.